The 15 T cell receptor beta chains reported below all come from one sample, sequenced in a study of blood T cell repertoires in COVID-19. Clones were sequenced by immunoSEQ multiplex PCR, and TCRdb holds only the in-frame ones, with some missing. The top ten clones hold 0.4% of a sample with 40,000 to 50,000 clones, roughly nine tenths of them seen once. The material sequenced was peripheral blood. The receptor source for this set is a human donor in a cohort sampled during active COVID-19.

V and J are TRBV20-1 and TRBJ1-5; 9 bases match TRBD1. The CDR3 length is 14 residues. Unmatched junction bases numbered 6, after V lost 3 bases and J lost 6 bases. Germline V gene sequence: CDR1 DFQATT, CDR2 SNEGSKA (reference sequence). CDR3 in DNA: TGCAGTGCTAGTAGACAGGGGGTAAGTCAGCCCCAGCATTTT. Protein: CSASRQGVSQPQHF.

This chain uses TRBV2 with TRBJ1-2; 10 positions match TRBD1. Germline CDR1 is SNHLY and CDR2 is FYNNEI. Trimming took 7 bases from V and 5 from J; bases not matched to a gene: 4. CDR3 size: 13 residues. CDR3 coding DNA: TGTGCCAGCATATGGACAGGGGGGTATGGCTACACCTTC. Protein sequence: CASIWTGGYGYTF.

The J gene is TRBJ1-2, the V gene TRBV6-5, with D unresolved. The CDR3 consists of 14 residues. V lost 0 bases, J lost 10 bases, and 15 bases lay in between. Looked up from germline, CDR1 is MNHEY and CDR2 is SVGAGI. The CDR3 nucleotides read TGTGCCAGCAGTTACTCGCTCCGGGGAGGTCCCTACACCTTC. Its translation is CASSYSLRGGPYTF.

The chain uses TRBV19 and TRBJ2-2, with D possibly TRBD1 on 6 matching bases. The CDR3 runs to 14 residues. V was trimmed by 9 bases and J by 0 bases, leaving 11 bases between them. The germline V gene has CDR1 LNHDA and CDR2 SQIVND (reference sequence). CDR3 protein: CASVDSTNTGELFF. CDR3 coding DNA: TGTGCCAGCGTGGACAGTACGAACACCGGGGAGCTGTTTTTT.

The V gene is TRBV29-1, the J gene TRBJ2-7, with TRBD1 matching over 11 bases. The germline V gene encodes CDR1 SQVTM and CDR2 ANQGSEA. The CDR3 is 12 residues long. The J segment lost 7 bases and the V segment lost 4 bases, leaving 3 bases of the junction unmatched. The CDR3 sequence: CSVVRDRGEQYF. The CDR3 DNA sequence: TGCAGCGTTGTCCGGGACAGGGGGGAGCAGTACTTC.

The rearrangement joins TRBV10-3 to TRBJ2-7; D might be TRBD2 (5 bases). The CDR3 has 14 amino acids. V lost 6 bases and J lost 0, with 12 bases in between. Looked up from germline, CDR1 is ENHRY and CDR2 is SYGVKD. CDR3 DNA: TGTGCCATCAGGTTTGCCGGGGACTCCTACGAGCAGTACTTC. Residues: CAIRFAGDSYEQYF.

V usage is TRBV11-2 and J usage is TRBJ1-5; no reliable D call. V was pared by 3 bases and J by 8 bases, with 14 bases between. In germline, CDR1 is SGHAT, CDR2 FQNNGV. This CDR3 spans 14 amino acids. CDR3 DNA sequence: TGTGCCAGCAGCTTCGACGCGCGAGGCGAGCCCCAGCATTTT. It yields the protein CASSFDARGEPQHF. Full variable domain (remainder filled in from reference TRBV11-2 and TRBJ1-5): EAGVAQSPRYKIIEKRQSVAFWCNPISGHATLYWYQQILGQGPKLLIQFQNNGVVDDSQLPKDRFSAERLKGVDSTLKIQPAKLEDSAVYLCASSFDARGEPQHFGDGTRLSIL.

This sequence joins TRBV7-2 and TRBJ2-7; D is undetermined. Germline lookup yields CDR1 SGHTA and CDR2 FQGNSA. This CDR3 comprises 13 residues. The ends were cut back, 1 base at V and 5 bases at J, with 9 bases in the middle. CDR3 coding DNA: TGTGCCAGCAGCTTAGAGCGAATCCACGAGCAGTACTTC. Translating gives CASSLERIHEQYF.

The chain employs TRBV4-3 and TRBJ1-1, with D hard to call. The CDR3 length is 13 residues. V was trimmed by 0 bases and J by 3 bases, leaving 5 bases between them. Germline assignment: CDR1 LGHNA and CDR2 YSLEER. CDR3 protein: CASSQDPYTEAFF. CDR3 sequence (DNA): TGCGCCAGCAGCCAAGATCCATACACTGAAGCTTTCTTT.

The V call is TRBV11-2, the J call TRBJ2-7; 7 bases agree with TRBD1. The CDR3 loop spans 17 amino acids. CDR1 is SGHAT, CDR2 FQNNGV, per germline. The J segment lost 0 bases and the V segment lost 1 base, leaving 9 bases of the junction unmatched. Here the CDR3 reads CASSLGHRDRSSYEQYF. CDR3 DNA: TGTGCCAGCAGCTTAGGGCACCGGGACAGAAGCTCCTACGAGCAGTACTTC.

The gene calls are TRBV23-1 and TRBJ2-7; 7 nucleotides align to TRBD1. TRBV23-1 is treated as an ORF (open reading frame) with a function not yet certain. There are 13 residues in the CDR3. Unmatched junction bases numbered 7, after V lost 6 bases and J lost 5 bases. The CDR3 loop is CASRNRGGDEQYF. CDR3 nucleotides: TGCGCCAGCAGAAACAGGGGTGGCGACGAGCAGTACTTC.

The chain recombines TRBV11-2 with TRBJ2-7, with 9 bases lining up with TRBD2. Trimming removed 7 bases from V and 3 bases from J; junction bases left unmatched: 7. The germline CDR1 and CDR2 sequences are SGHAT and FQNNGV. The length of the CDR3 is 14 residues. CDR3 sequence (DNA): TGTGCCAGCACCTGGGGTAGCGGGGGCTACGAGCAGTACTTC. Amino acids: CASTWGSGGYEQYF.

V and J are TRBV6-5 and TRBJ2-7, with D possibly TRBD1 on 7 matching bases. The CDR3 spans 16 residues. Germline V gene sequence: CDR1 MNHEY, CDR2 SVGAGI. V was shortened by 4 bases and J by 5 bases, with 21 bases between the two germline ends. CDR3 in amino acids: CASSSLPGGSLDEQYF. The CDR3 DNA sequence: TGTGCCAGCAGTTCCCTTCCAGGGGGGAGTCTGGACGAGCAGTACTTC.

V is TRBV12-5 and J is TRBJ1-5; tentatively, D is TRBD1 (6 bases). Germline values: CDR1 LGHNT, CDR2 FRNRAP. Trimming shortened V by 6 bases and J by 6 bases, and 24 bases separated the two germline ends. The CDR3 has 17 amino acids. In nucleotides, the CDR3 is TGTGCTAGTGGCGAGGAAACAGGGTGGGTGGTCGGTCAGCCCCAGCATTTT. As protein: CASGEETGWVVGQPQHF.

The V gene is TRBV6-5, the J gene TRBJ2-7, with 12 bases lining up with TRBD1. The CDR3 covers 12 residues. From germline, CDR1 is MNHEY and CDR2 SVGAGI. V dropped 10 bases and J dropped 5; count of bases not matched to a gene: 3. The CDR3 DNA reads TGTGCCACGGGACAGGGGGCGGACGAGCAGTACTTC. This gives the protein CATGQGADEQYF.